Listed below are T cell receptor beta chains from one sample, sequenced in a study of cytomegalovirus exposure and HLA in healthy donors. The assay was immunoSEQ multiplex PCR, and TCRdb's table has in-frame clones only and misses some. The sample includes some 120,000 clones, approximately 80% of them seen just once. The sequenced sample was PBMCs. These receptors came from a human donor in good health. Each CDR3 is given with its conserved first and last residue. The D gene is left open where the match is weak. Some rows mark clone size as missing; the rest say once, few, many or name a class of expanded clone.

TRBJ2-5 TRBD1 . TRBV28 CAGGTGRMETQYF TGTGCCGGGGGGACAGGACGGATGGAGACCCAGTACTTC
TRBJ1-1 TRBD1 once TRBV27 CASSTGAEAFF TGTGCCAGCAGCACAGGGGCTGAAGCTTTCTTT
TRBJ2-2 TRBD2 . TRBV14 CASRLAGGAGELFF TGTGCCAGCAGACTAGCGGGGGGCGCCGGGGAGCTGTTTTTT
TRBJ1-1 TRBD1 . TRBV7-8 CASSFSTGIPEAFF TGTGCCAGCAGCTTTTCGACAGGGATACCTGAAGCTTTCTTT
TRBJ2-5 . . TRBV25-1 CASSAGGETQYF TGTGCCAGCAGTGCCGGGGGAGAGACCCAGTACTTC
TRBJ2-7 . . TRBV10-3 CAITPGESYEQYF TGTGCCATCACGCCCGGGGAATCCTACGAGCAGTACTTC
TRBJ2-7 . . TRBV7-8 CASSDMTVYEQYF TGTGCCAGCAGCGATATGACAGTCTACGAGCAGTACTTC
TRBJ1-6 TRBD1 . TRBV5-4 CASSLEQGASPLHF TGTGCCAGCAGCTTAGAACAGGGGGCCTCACCCCTCCACTTT
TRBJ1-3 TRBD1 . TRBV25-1 CASSDFRGQGNTIYF TGTGCCAGCAGTGACTTCAGGGGGCAGGGAAACACCATATATTTT
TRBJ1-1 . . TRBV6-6 CASSRDSFTEAFF TGTGCCAGCAGTCGAGACAGCTTCACTGAAGCTTTCTTT
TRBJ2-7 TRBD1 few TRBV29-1 CSVEFGTASYEQYF TGCAGCGTTGAGTTCGGGACAGCTAGTTACGAGCAGTACTTC
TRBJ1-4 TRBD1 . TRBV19 CASMPRQGFFGEKLFF TGTGCCAGTATGCCGAGACAGGGGTTTTTCGGTGAAAAACTGTTTTTT
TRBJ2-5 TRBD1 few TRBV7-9 CASGQTSGQKYQETQYF TGTGCCAGCGGGCAAACCTCGGGACAGAAGTACCAAGAGACCCAGTACTTC
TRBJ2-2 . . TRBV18 CASSLSSRLNTGELFF TGTGCCAGCTCGTTAAGCAGCAGGCTGAACACCGGGGAGCTGTTTTTT
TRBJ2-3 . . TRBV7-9 CASSLPDITDTQYF TGTGCCAGCAGCTTACCCGACATAACAGATACGCAGTATTTT
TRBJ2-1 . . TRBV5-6 CASSSAPRNEQFF TGTGCCAGCAGCTCCGCGCCGCGCAATGAGCAGTTCTTC
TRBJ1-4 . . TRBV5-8 CASSFQGPIEEKLFF TGTGCCAGCAGCTTTCAGGGTCCCATAGAGGAAAAACTGTTTTTT
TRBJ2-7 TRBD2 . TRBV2 CASGTSGGSGYEQYF TGTGCCAGCGGTACTAGCGGGGGGAGCGGTTACGAGCAGTACTTC
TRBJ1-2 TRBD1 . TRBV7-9 CASSPRRTGDGYTF TGTGCCAGCAGCCCCCGGCGGACAGGCGATGGCTACACCTTC
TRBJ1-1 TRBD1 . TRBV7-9 CASSYTGGTEAFF TGTGCCAGCAGCTATACAGGGGGCACCGAAGCTTTCTTT
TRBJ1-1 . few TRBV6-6 CASSYSTELTEAFF TGTGCCAGCAGTTACTCGACAGAACTCACTGAAGCTTTCTTT
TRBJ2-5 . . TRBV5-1 CASSLGTTPRETQYF TGCGCCAGCAGCTTGGGCACCACCCCGCGGGAGACCCAGTACTTC
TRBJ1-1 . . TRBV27 CASAGGQTEAFF TGTGCCAGCGCCGGGGGGCAAACTGAAGCTTTCTTT
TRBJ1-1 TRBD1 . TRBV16 CASSQYGGDSEAFF TGTGCCAGCAGCCAATACGGGGGGGACAGTGAAGCTTTCTTT
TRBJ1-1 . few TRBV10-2 CASRDTSGVGGTEAFF TGCGCCAGCAGAGACACATCAGGGGTTGGGGGCACTGAAGCTTTCTTT
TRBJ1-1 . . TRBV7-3 CASSFGTPNTEAFF TGTGCCAGCAGCTTCGGGACACCTAACACTGAAGCTTTCTTT
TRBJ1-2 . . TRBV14 CASSQDPLSRPNRGTWLVYTF TGTGCCAGCAGCCAAGATCCCCTTTCCAGGCCGAACCGGGGGACCTGGTTAGTCTACACCTTC
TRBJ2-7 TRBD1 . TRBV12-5 CASGSGTASYEQYF TGTGCTAGTGGCTCCGGGACAGCCTCCTACGAGCAGTACTTC
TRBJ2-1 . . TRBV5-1 CASSLVAAGNEQFF TGCGCCAGCAGCTTGGTAGCGGCCGGCAATGAGCAGTTCTTC
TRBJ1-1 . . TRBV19 CASSKGGTEAFF TGTGCCAGTAGTAAAGGGGGTACTGAAGCTTTCTTT
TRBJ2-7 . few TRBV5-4 CASSLRPGEQYF TGTGCCAGCAGCTTGAGACCGGGCGAGCAGTACTTC
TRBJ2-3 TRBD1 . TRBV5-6 CASSLGWGRQGADTQYF TGTGCCAGCAGCTTAGGGTGGGGGAGACAGGGAGCAGATACGCAGTATTTT
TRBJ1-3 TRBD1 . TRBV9 CASSVVGQGWAGNTIYF TGTGCCAGCAGCGTAGTGGGACAGGGGTGGGCTGGAAACACCATATATTTT
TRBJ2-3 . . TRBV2 CASAKRESSTDTQYF TGTGCCAGCGCCAAACGGGAGTCTAGCACAGATACGCAGTATTTT
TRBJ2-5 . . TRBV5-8 CASSLQGGETQYF TGTGCCAGCAGCTTGCAGGGGGGAGAGACCCAGTACTTC
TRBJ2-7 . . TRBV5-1 CASSLEASPYEQYF TGCGCCAGCAGCTTGGAGGCTAGTCCGTACGAGCAGTACTTC
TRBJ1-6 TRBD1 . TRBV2 CASRESGQGNSPLHF TGTGCCAGCCGTGAATCGGGACAGGGGAATTCACCCCTCCACTTT
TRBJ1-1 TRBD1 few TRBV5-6 CASDRGNTEAFF TGTGCCAGCGACAGGGGGAACACTGAAGCTTTCTTT
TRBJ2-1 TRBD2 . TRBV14 CASSLWGGWDEQFF TGTGCCAGCAGCCTCTGGGGGGGGTGGGATGAGCAGTTCTTC
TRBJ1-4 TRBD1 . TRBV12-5 CASGRGTGEKLFF TGTGCTAGTGGGAGGGGGACAGGAGAAAAACTGTTTTTT
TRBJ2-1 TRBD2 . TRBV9 CASSVVGLARNEQFF TGTGCCAGCAGCGTAGTCGGACTAGCGAGGAATGAGCAGTTCTTC
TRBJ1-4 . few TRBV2 CASSFKRTAATNEKLFF TGTGCCAGCAGCTTTAAACGGACAGCCGCAACTAATGAAAAACTGTTTTTT
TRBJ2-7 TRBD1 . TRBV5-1 CASSRSTGQSSYEQYF TGCGCCAGCAGCCGATCTACGGGACAGAGCTCCTACGAGCAGTACTTC
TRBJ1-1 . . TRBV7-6 CASSPPGQGTEAFF TGTGCCAGCAGTCCTCCCGGGCAGGGCACTGAAGCTTTCTTT
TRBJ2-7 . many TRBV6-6 CASSQGLSRYEQYF TGTGCCAGCAGTCAGGGTCTTTCTCGGTACGAGCAGTACTTC
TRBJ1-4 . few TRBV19 CASSLSGLFNEKLFF TGTGCCAGTAGCTTATCAGGGCTTTTTAATGAAAAACTGTTTTTT
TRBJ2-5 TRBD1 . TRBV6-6 CASRKTGAETQYF TGTGCCAGCAGAAAAACAGGGGCGGAGACCCAGTACTTC
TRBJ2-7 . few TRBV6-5 CASSGHGQWAYEQYF TGTGCCAGCAGCGGCCATGGACAGTGGGCCTACGAGCAGTACTTC
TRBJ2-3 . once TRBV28 CASSLEGGVKYF TGTGCCAGCAGTTTGGAGGGCGGGGTGAAGTATTTT
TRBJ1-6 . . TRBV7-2 CASSQNGGINSPLHF TGTGCCAGCAGCCAAAACGGAGGAATTAATTCACCCCTCCACTTT
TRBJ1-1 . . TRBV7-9 CASSYNPPDEAFF TGTGCCAGCAGCTACAACCCCCCCGATGAAGCTTTCTTT
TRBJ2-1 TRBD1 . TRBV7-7 CASSRQGPNNEQFF TGTGCCAGCAGCCGACAGGGTCCCAACAATGAGCAGTTCTTC